Listed below are T cell receptor beta chains from one sample, sequenced in a study of vaccination and CD4 T cells after COVID-19. The antigens for these receptors are not known. TCRdb used MiXCR to reprocess the PCR reads, holding one entry per CDR3 protein. Seen here are 9,000 to 10,000 distinct CDR3 sequences, roughly 44% observed once, and the top ten hold 9.5% to 15%. Material for sequencing was CD4+ T cells from blood, cultured in vitro. Every receptor here comes from a human donor who had recovered from COVID-19. Each CDR3 is given with its conserved first and last residue. The D gene is left open where the match is weak. A clone size is listed for some rows: how often the clone was seen (once, few, many), or a class if it is expanded.

D gene: TRBD2
clone size: -
J gene: TRBJ2-2
V gene: TRBV20-1
CDR3 DNA: TGCAGTGCTAGAAATCTCGCGGGGGGAGTCACCGGGGAGCTGTTTTTT
CDR3 protein: CSARNLAGGVTGELFF

D gene: TRBD1
clone size: -
J gene: TRBJ2-3
V gene: TRBV6-1
CDR3 DNA: TGTGCCAGCAGTGGGTCAGGGGGCGATCAGCCCCAGTATTTT
CDR3 protein: CASSGSGGDQPQYF

D gene: -
clone size: -
J gene: TRBJ1-2
V gene: TRBV30
CDR3 DNA: TGTGCCTGGAAGGTTGGTGGGCAGTATGGCTACACCTTC
CDR3 protein: CAWKVGGQYGYTF

D gene: TRBD1
clone size: -
J gene: TRBJ1-2
V gene: TRBV2
CDR3 DNA: TGTGCCAGCAGTCAAGGGACAGCTAACTATGGCTACACCTTC
CDR3 protein: CASSQGTANYGYTF

D gene: TRBD1
clone size: -
J gene: TRBJ2-5
V gene: TRBV12-3/TRBV12-4
CDR3 DNA: TGTGCCAGCAAATTAGGGACAGCCCAAGAGACCCAGTACTTC
CDR3 protein: CASKLGTAQETQYF

D gene: -
clone size: -
J gene: TRBJ1-2
V gene: TRBV5-1
CDR3 DNA: TGCGCCAGTAGTGAACAGTATAATAACTATGGCTACACCTTC
CDR3 protein: CASSEQYNNYGYTF

D gene: TRBD1
clone size: -
J gene: TRBJ2-7
V gene: TRBV6-1
CDR3 DNA: TGTGCCAGCAGTGATACAGGGGGCGGGTACTTC
CDR3 protein: CASSDTGGGYF

D gene: -
clone size: -
J gene: TRBJ1-6
V gene: TRBV10-3
CDR3 DNA: TGTGCCATCAGAGCCGACGGGAATTCACCCCTCCACTTT
CDR3 protein: CAIRADGNSPLHF

D gene: -
clone size: -
J gene: TRBJ2-5
V gene: TRBV5-1
CDR3 DNA: TGCGCCAGCAGCACAACCTACAGGGAATCGAGAGAGACCCAGTACTTC
CDR3 protein: CASSTTYRESRETQYF

D gene: TRBD1
clone size: -
J gene: TRBJ1-2
V gene: TRBV5-8
CDR3 DNA: TGTGCCAGCAGCTGGAGACAGGGAAACTATGGCTACACCTTC
CDR3 protein: CASSWRQGNYGYTF

D gene: -
clone size: -
J gene: TRBJ1-2
V gene: TRBV27
CDR3 DNA: TGTGCCAGCAGTTTAGCGACCGGGACGGGCTATGGCTACACCTTC
CDR3 protein: CASSLATGTGYGYTF

D gene: TRBD2
clone size: once
J gene: TRBJ2-3
V gene: TRBV7-9
CDR3 DNA: TGTGCCACAACCTGGGAGGGGAGCACAGATACGCAGTACTTT
CDR3 protein: CATTWEGSTDTQYF

D gene: -
clone size: -
J gene: TRBJ2-7
V gene: TRBV5-1
CDR3 DNA: TGCGCCAGCAGCTTGGATCAGAGCTCCTACGAGCAGTACTTC
CDR3 protein: CASSLDQSSYEQYF

D gene: -
clone size: -
J gene: TRBJ1-2
V gene: TRBV18
CDR3 DNA: TGTGCCAGCTCACCACCAGGGAACTATGGCTACACCTTC
CDR3 protein: CASSPPGNYGYTF

D gene: -
clone size: few
J gene: TRBJ1-1
V gene: TRBV6-5
CDR3 DNA: TGTGCCAGCAGTTACCTTGAGAACACTGAAGCTTTCTTT
CDR3 protein: CASSYLENTEAFF

D gene: -
clone size: -
J gene: TRBJ2-5
V gene: TRBV5-6
CDR3 DNA: TGTGCCAGCAGCCCCCCGGGCGGGTACCAAGAGACCCAGTACTTC
CDR3 protein: CASSPPGGYQETQYF

D gene: -
clone size: -
J gene: TRBJ1-1
V gene: TRBV2
CDR3 DNA: TGTGCCAGCATACAACAGGGCGGTGCTTTCTTT
CDR3 protein: CASIQQGGAFF

D gene: TRBD1
clone size: few
J gene: TRBJ1-2
V gene: TRBV12-3/TRBV12-4
CDR3 DNA: TGTGCCAGCAGGTCGACAGGGGATGACTATGGCTACACCTTC
CDR3 protein: CASRSTGDDYGYTF

D gene: -
clone size: -
J gene: TRBJ2-3
V gene: TRBV5-1
CDR3 DNA: TGCGCCAGCATGGGTAGGGGCACAGATACGCAGTATTTT
CDR3 protein: CASMGRGTDTQYF

D gene: -
clone size: -
J gene: TRBJ2-7
V gene: TRBV12-3/TRBV12-4
CDR3 DNA: TGTGCCAGCAGTCGGACAGAAACCTACGAGCAGTACTTC
CDR3 protein: CASSRTETYEQYF

D gene: -
clone size: -
J gene: TRBJ1-5
V gene: TRBV19
CDR3 DNA: TGTGCCAGTAGTATTCGGGGTGGGTTCAATCAGCCCCAGCATTTT
CDR3 protein: CASSIRGGFNQPQHF

D gene: -
clone size: few
J gene: TRBJ1-6
V gene: TRBV19
CDR3 DNA: TGTGCCAGTAGCAGCACCTATAATTCACCCCTCCACTTT
CDR3 protein: CASSSTYNSPLHF

D gene: -
clone size: -
J gene: TRBJ2-5
V gene: TRBV28
CDR3 DNA: TGTGCCAGCAGTTGGGGACTCTCTAAGGAGACCCAGTACTTC
CDR3 protein: CASSWGLSKETQYF

D gene: -
clone size: -
J gene: TRBJ2-2
V gene: TRBV21-1
CDR3 DNA: TGTGCCAACCGGGACAGAGACACCGGGGAGCTGTTTTTT
CDR3 protein: CANRDRDTGELFF

D gene: TRBD1
clone size: -
J gene: TRBJ1-1
V gene: TRBV7-2
CDR3 DNA: TGTGCCAGCAGCTTAGCAGGGACAGGGACCACTGAAGCTTTCTTT
CDR3 protein: CASSLAGTGTTEAFF

D gene: TRBD1
clone size: few
J gene: TRBJ1-5
V gene: TRBV5-5
CDR3 DNA: TGTGCCAGCAGTCCCGGGACAGGGCATCAGCCCCAGCATTTT
CDR3 protein: CASSPGTGHQPQHF

D gene: TRBD1
clone size: few
J gene: TRBJ1-5
V gene: TRBV27
CDR3 DNA: TGTGCCAGCAGTTTAATTGGACAGGGAGGTTATCAGCCCCAGCATTTT
CDR3 protein: CASSLIGQGGYQPQHF

D gene: -
clone size: few
J gene: TRBJ2-2
V gene: TRBV7-6
CDR3 DNA: TGTGCCAGCGCCAAGGACGGTCCCACCGGGGAGCTGTTTTTT
CDR3 protein: CASAKDGPTGELFF

D gene: TRBD2
clone size: -
J gene: TRBJ2-7
V gene: TRBV20-1
CDR3 DNA: TGCAGTGCTAGAGATCGTAGTAGCGGGGGCTCCTACGAGCAGTACTTC
CDR3 protein: CSARDRSSGGSYEQYF

D gene: -
clone size: few
J gene: TRBJ1-2
V gene: TRBV6-2/TRBV6-3
CDR3 DNA: TGTGCCAGCAGACCCTCTACCTATGGCTACACCTTC
CDR3 protein: CASRPSTYGYTF

D gene: -
clone size: few
J gene: TRBJ1-1
V gene: TRBV20-1
CDR3 DNA: TGCAGTGCTAGGGTGGGATCTGAAGCTTTCTTT
CDR3 protein: CSARVGSEAFF

D gene: -
clone size: -
J gene: TRBJ1-3
V gene: TRBV5-4
CDR3 DNA: TGTGCCAGCAGCCATAGGGCTGGAAACACCATATATTTT
CDR3 protein: CASSHRAGNTIYF

D gene: TRBD1
clone size: -
J gene: TRBJ2-7
V gene: TRBV2
CDR3 DNA: TGTGCCAGCAGTGAAAGGGGGCTGTTTTACGAGCAGTACTTC
CDR3 protein: CASSERGLFYEQYF

D gene: -
clone size: few
J gene: TRBJ1-2
V gene: TRBV6-5
CDR3 DNA: TGTGCCAGCAGTTACACAGCCCTTTATGGCTACACCTTC
CDR3 protein: CASSYTALYGYTF

D gene: TRBD1
clone size: few
J gene: TRBJ1-5
V gene: TRBV12-3/TRBV12-4
CDR3 DNA: TGTGCCAGCAGTTCTAAGACAGGGCGTCAGCCCCAGCATTTT
CDR3 protein: CASSSKTGRQPQHF

D gene: -
clone size: -
J gene: TRBJ1-1
V gene: TRBV5-1
CDR3 DNA: TGCGCCAGCAGCTTGTCCGTGGGATGGAACACTGAAGCTTTCTTT
CDR3 protein: CASSLSVGWNTEAFF

D gene: TRBD2
clone size: -
J gene: TRBJ2-5
V gene: TRBV6-1
CDR3 DNA: TGTGCCAGCAGTAGGGAGGGTTTGTACCAAGAGACCCAGTACTTC
CDR3 protein: CASSREGLYQETQYF

D gene: -
clone size: -
J gene: TRBJ2-7
V gene: TRBV6-1
CDR3 DNA: TGTGCCAGCAGTGAACCAGGGAAGTACGAGCAGTACTTC
CDR3 protein: CASSEPGKYEQYF

D gene: -
clone size: -
J gene: TRBJ2-1
V gene: TRBV24-1
CDR3 DNA: TGTGCCACCAGTGGGGTAGGGACGGACAATGAGCAGTTCTTC
CDR3 protein: CATSGVGTDNEQFF

D gene: TRBD1
clone size: -
J gene: TRBJ2-6
V gene: TRBV7-2
CDR3 DNA: TGTGCCAGCAGCTTAGGGACAGGATACTCTGGGGCCAACGTCCTGACTTTC
CDR3 protein: CASSLGTGYSGANVLTF